This T cell receptor beta chain was observed in a study of blood T cell repertoires in COVID-19. Background on the study: Collection of acute and convalescent COVID-19 samples took place in the United States, Italy and Spain. PBMCs, B-cell-depleted T cells, or T cells were the source of the cDNA or gDNA that made up the material.

Seattle patients were enrolled during active infection and followed longitudinally. The V end was cut by 4 bases, the J end by 0 bases, with 25 bases between. Germline V gene data show CDR1 as SGHRS and CDR2 as YFSETQ. The CDR3 length is 19 residues. The protocol was immunoSEQ multiplex PCR, while the TCRdb copy is restricted to in-frame clones and leaves out a portion. The table shows approximately 460,000 clones, with about 91% occurring only once. What was sequenced was peripheral blood. The genes are TRBV5-1 and TRBJ2-5; D is perhaps TRBD2 (6 bases). The source is a man in his late teens or twenties with COVID-19, enrolled during active disease. The CDR3, as DNA: TGCGCCAGCAGCGCCAGGAGGACTACCAATTCTATGTACCAAGAGACCCAGTACTTC. Translation gives CASSARRTTNSMYQETQYF.